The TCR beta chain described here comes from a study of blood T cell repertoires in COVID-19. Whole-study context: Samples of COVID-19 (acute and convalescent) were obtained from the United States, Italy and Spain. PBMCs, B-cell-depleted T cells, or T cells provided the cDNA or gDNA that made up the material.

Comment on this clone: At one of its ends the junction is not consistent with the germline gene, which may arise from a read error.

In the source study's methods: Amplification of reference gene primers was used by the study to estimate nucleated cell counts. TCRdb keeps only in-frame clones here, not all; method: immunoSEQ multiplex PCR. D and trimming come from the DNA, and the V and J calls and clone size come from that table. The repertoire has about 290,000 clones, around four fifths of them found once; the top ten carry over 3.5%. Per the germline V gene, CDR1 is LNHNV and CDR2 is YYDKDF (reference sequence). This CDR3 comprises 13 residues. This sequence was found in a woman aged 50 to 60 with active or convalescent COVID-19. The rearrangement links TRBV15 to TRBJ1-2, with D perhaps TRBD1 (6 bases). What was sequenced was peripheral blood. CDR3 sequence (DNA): TGTGCCACCAGCAGTGGAACAGGGTTCCGAAGTCCCTTC. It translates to CATSSGTGFRSPF.